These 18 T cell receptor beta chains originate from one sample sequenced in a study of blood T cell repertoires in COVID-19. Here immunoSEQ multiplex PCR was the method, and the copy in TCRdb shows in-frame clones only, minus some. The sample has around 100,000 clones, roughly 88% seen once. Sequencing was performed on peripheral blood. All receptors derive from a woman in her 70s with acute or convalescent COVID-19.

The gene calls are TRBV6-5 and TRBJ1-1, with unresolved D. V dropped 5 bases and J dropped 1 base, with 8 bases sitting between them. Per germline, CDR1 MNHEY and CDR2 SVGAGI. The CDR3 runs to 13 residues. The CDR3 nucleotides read TGTGCCAGCAGTACTATGAGGAACACTGAAGCTTTCTTT. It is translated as CASSTMRNTEAFF.

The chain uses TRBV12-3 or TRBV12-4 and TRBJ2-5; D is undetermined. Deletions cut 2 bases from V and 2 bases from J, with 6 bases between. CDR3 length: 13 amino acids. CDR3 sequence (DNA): TGTGCCAGCAGTTTATTCAGGCAAGAGACCCAGTACTTC. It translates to CASSLFRQETQYF.

In DNA form, the CDR3 reads TGTGCCACCAGCAGAGTCTTCTCGACTGTCAAAACAGATACGCAGTATTTT. It encodes CATSRVFSTVKTDTQYF. The J gene is TRBJ2-3, the V gene TRBV15, with D unclear. The CDR3 has 17 amino acids. V was pared by 1 base and J by 3 bases, with 17 bases between. The germline CDR1 and CDR2 sequences are LNHNV and YYDKDF (reference sequence).

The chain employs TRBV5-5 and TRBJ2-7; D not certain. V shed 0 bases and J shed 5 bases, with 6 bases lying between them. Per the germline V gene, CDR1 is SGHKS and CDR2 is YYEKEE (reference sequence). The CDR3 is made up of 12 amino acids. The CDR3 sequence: CASSLVLNEQYF. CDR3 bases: TGTGCCAGCAGCTTGGTACTCAACGAGCAGTACTTC.

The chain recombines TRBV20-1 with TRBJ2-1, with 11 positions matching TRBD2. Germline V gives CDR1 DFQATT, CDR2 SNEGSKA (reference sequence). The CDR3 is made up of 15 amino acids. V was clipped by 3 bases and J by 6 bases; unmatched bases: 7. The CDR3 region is CSASKGTSGSNEQFF. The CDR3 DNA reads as TGCAGTGCTAGTAAGGGGACTAGCGGCAGCAATGAGCAGTTCTTC.

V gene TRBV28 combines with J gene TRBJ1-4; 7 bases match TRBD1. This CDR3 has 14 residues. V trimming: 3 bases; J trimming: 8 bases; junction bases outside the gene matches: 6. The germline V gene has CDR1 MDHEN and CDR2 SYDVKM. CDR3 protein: CASSFITGDEKLFF. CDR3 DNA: TGTGCCAGCAGTTTTATTACAGGGGACGAAAAACTGTTTTTT.

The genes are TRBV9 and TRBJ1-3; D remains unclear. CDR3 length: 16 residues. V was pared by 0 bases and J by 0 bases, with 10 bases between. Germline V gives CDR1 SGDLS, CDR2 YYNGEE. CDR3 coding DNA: TGTGCCAGCAGCGTAGTAGGTGGACTCTCTGGAAACACCATATATTTT. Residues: CASSVVGGLSGNTIYF.

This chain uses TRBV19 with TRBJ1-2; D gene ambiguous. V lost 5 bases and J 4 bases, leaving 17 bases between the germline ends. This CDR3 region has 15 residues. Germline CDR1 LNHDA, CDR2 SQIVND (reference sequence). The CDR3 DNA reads TGTGCCAGTAGTCCTCAGGACTCTGCGGGCTATGGCTACACCTTC. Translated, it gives CASSPQDSAGYGYTF.

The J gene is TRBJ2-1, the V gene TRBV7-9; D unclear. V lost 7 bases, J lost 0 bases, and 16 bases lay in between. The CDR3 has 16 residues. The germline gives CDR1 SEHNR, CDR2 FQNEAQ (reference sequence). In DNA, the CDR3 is TGTGCCAGCACCGGCTACCGAGGAAGCTCCTACAATGAGCAGTTCTTC. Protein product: CASTGYRGSSYNEQFF.

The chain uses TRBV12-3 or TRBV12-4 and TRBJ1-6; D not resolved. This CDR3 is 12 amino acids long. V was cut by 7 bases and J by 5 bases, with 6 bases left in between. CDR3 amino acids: CASTIDNSPLHF. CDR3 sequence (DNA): TGTGCCAGCACCATAGATAATTCACCCCTCCACTTT.

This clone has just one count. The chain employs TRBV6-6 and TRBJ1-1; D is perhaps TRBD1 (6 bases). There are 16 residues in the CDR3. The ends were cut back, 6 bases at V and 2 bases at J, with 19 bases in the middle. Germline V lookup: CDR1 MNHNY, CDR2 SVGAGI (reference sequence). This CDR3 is CASRKETGQKNTEAFF. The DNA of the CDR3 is TGTGCCAGCAGAAAAGAAACCGGACAGAAAAACACTGAAGCTTTCTTT.

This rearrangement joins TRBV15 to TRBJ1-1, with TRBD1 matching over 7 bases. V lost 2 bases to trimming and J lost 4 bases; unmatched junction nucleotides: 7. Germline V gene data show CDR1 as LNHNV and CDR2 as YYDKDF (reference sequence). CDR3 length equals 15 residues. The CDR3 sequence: CATSRSRTGRTEAFF. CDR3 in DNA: TGTGCCACCAGCAGATCCCGGACAGGTCGCACTGAAGCTTTCTTT. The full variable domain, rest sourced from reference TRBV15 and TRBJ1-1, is DAMVIQNPRYQVTQFGKPVTLSCSQTLNHNVMYWYQQKSSQAPKLLFHYYDKDFNNEADTPDNFQSRRPNTSFCFLDIRSPGLGDTAMYLCATSRSRTGRTEAFFGQGTRLTVV.

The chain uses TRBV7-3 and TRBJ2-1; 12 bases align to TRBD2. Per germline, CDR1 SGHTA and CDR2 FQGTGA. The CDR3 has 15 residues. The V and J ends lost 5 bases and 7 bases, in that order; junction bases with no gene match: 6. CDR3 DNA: TGTGCCAGCAGCGTACTAGCGGGGGGCGTGAATGAGCAGTTCTTC. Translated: CASSVLAGGVNEQFF.

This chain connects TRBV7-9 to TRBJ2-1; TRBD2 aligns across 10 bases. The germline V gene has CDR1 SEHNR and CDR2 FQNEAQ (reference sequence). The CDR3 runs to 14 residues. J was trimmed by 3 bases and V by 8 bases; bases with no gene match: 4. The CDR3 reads CASWQREGYNEQFF. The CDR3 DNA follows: TGTGCCAGCTGGCAGCGGGAGGGCTACAATGAGCAGTTCTTC.

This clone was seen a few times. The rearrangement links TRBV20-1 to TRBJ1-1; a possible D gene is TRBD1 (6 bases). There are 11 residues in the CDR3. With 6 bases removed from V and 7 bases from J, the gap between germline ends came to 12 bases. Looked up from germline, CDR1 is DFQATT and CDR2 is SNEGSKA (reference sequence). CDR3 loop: CSAIDRFEAFF. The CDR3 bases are TGCAGTGCAATCGACAGGTTTGAAGCTTTCTTT.

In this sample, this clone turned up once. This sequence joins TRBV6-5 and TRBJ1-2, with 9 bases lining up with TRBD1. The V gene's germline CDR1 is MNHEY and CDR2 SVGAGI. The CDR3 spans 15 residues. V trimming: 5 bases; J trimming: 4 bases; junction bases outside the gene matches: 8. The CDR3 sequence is CASSPNRGQSYGYTF. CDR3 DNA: TGTGCCAGCAGTCCTAACAGGGGGCAAAGCTATGGCTACACCTTC.

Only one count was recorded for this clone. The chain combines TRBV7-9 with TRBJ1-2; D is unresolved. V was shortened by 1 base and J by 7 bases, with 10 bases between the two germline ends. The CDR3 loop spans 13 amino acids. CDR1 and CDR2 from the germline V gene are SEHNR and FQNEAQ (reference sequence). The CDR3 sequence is CASSLEVAVGYTF. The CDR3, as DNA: TGTGCCAGCAGCTTAGAAGTCGCGGTTGGCTACACCTTC.

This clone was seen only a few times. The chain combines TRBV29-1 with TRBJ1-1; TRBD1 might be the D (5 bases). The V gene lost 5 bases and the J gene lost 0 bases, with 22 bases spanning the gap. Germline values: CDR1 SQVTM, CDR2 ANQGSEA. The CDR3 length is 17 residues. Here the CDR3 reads CSVSGGGRPSMNTEAFF. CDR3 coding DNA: TGCAGCGTTTCCGGGGGTGGGAGACCCTCCATGAACACTGAAGCTTTCTTT.